This TCR beta chain was profiled in a study of blood T cell repertoires in COVID-19. Overall study context: Whether acute or convalescent, the COVID-19 samples came from the United States, Italy and Spain.

Methods used by the authors: Reference gene primer amplification gave nucleated cell count estimates. The data were produced by immunoSEQ multiplex PCR, yet TCRdb's version contains in-frame clones alone and is incomplete. D and trimming were read from the DNA, whereas the V and J calls and clone size are those reported in that table. The repertoire consists of approximately 300,000 clones, with roughly 89% occurring once and the leading ten covering 4% to 6%. Germline V gene data show CDR1 as SGHVS and CDR2 as FNYEAQ. The CDR3 covers 14 residues. Trimming took 5 bases from V and 4 from J; bases not matched to a gene: 4.

The sequence was obtained from a man aged 60 to 75 who had recovered from COVID-19. What was sequenced was PBMCs or T cells enriched from blood (not recorded which). The rearrangement uses TRBV7-6 and TRBJ2-5; 10 nucleotides align to TRBD2. CDR3 protein: CASSPSGSGETQYF. In DNA, the CDR3 is TGTGCCAGCAGCCCTAGCGGGAGTGGAGAGACCCAGTACTTC.